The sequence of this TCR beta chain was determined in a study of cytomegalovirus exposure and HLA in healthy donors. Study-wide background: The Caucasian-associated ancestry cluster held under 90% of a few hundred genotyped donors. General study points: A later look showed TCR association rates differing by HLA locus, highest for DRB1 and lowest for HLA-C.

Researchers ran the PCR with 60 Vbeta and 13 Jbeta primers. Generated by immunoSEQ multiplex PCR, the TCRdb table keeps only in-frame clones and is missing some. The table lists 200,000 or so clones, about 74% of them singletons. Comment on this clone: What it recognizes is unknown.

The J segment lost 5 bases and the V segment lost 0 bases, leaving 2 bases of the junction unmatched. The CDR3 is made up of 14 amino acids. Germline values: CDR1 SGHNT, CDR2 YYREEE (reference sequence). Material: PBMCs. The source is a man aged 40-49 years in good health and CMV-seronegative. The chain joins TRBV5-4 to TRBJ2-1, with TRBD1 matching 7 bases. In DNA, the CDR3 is TGTGCCAGCAGCTTGGCCGACAGGGACAATGAGCAGTTCTTC. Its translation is CASSLADRDNEQFF. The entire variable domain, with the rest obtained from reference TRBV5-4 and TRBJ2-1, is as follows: ETGVTQSPTHLIKTRGQQVTLRCSSQSGHNTVSWYQQALGQGPQFIFQYYREEENGRGNFPPRFSGLQFPNYSSELNVNALELDDSALYLCASSLADRDNEQFFGPGTRLTVL.